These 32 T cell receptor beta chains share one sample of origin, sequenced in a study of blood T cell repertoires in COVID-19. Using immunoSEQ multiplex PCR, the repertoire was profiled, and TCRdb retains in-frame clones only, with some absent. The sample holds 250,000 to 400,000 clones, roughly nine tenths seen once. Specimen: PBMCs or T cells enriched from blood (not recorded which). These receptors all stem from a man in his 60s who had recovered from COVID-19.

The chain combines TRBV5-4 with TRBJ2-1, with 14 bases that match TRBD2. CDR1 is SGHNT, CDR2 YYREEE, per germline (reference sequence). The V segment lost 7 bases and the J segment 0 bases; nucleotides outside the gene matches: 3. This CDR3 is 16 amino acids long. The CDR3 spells CASGLAGGGSYNEQFF. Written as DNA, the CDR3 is TGTGCCAGCGGACTAGCGGGAGGTGGCTCCTACAATGAGCAGTTCTTC.

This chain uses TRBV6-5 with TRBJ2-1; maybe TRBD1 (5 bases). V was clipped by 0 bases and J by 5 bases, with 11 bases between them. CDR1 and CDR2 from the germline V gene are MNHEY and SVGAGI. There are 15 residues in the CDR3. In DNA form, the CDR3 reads TGTGCCAGCAGTTACTCGAGGTTAGGGGACAATGAGCAGTTCTTC. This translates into CASSYSRLGDNEQFF.

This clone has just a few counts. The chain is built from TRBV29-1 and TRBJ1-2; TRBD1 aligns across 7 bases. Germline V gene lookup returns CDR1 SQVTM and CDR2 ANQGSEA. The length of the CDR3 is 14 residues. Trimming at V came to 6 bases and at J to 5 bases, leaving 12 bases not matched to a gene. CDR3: CSVGAPGGGYGYTF. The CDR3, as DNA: TGCAGCGTGGGGGCCCCAGGGGGAGGATATGGCTACACCTTC.

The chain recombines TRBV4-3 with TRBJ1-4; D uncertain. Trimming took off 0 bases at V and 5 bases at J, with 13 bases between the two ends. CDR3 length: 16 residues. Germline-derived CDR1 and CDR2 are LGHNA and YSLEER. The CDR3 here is CASSQDFHSLNEKLFF. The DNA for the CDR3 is TGCGCCAGCAGCCAAGATTTTCACAGTTTGAATGAAAAACTGTTTTTT.

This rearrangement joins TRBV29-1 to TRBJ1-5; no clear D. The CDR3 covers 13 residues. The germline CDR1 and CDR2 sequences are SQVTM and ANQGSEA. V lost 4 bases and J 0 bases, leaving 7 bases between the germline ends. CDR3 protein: CSVGEHSNQPQHF. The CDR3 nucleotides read TGCAGCGTTGGAGAACATAGCAATCAGCCCCAGCATTTT.

The CDR3, as DNA: TGTGCCAGCAGAGAGGGACTAGCGGGCATCGACAATGAGCAGTTCTTC. Amino acids: CASREGLAGIDNEQFF. This chain links TRBV25-1 with TRBJ2-1; 12 positions match TRBD2. V shed 6 bases, J shed 5 bases, and the junction held 8 bases outside the gene matches. CDR3 length: 16 residues. The V gene's germline CDR1 is MGHDK and CDR2 SYGVNS. Full variable domain (outside the CDR3, taken from reference TRBV25-1 and TRBJ2-1): EADIYQTPRYLVIGTGKKITLECSQTMGHDKMYWYQQDPGMELHLIHYSYGVNSTEKGDLSSESTVSRIRTEHFPLTLESARPSHTSQYLCASREGLAGIDNEQFFGPGTRLTVL.

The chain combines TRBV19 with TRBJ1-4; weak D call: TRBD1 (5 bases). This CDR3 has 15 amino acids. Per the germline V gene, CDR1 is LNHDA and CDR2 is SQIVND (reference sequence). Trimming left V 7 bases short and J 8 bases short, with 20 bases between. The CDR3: CASNPTRAYGEKLFF. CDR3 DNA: TGTGCCAGTAACCCCACCAGGGCGTATGGGGAAAAACTGTTTTTT.

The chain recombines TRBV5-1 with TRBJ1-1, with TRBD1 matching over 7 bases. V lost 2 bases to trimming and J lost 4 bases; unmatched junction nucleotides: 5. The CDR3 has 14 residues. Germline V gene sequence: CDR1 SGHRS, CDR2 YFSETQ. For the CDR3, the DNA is TGCGCCAGCAGCTTTGCTCCAGGGGGCACTGAAGCTTTCTTT. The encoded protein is CASSFAPGGTEAFF.

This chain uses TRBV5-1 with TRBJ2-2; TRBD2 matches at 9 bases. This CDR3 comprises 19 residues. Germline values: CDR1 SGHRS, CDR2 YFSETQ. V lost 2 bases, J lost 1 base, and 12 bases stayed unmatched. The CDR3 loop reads CASSLPTDYSGGNTGELFF. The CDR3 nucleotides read TGCGCCAGCAGCTTACCGACCGACTATAGCGGGGGGAACACCGGGGAGCTGTTTTTT.

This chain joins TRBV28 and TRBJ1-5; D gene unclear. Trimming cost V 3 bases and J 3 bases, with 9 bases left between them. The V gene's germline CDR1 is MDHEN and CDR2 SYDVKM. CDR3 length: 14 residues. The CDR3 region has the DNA TGTGCCAGCAGTTTGCGCAGACACAATCAGCCCCAGCATTTT. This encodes CASSLRRHNQPQHF.

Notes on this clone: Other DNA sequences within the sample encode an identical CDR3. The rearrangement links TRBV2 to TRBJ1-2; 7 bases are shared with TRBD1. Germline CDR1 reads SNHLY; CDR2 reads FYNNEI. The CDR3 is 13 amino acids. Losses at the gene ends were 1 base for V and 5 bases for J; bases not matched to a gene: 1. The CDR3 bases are TGTGCCAGCAGTGAAGGACAGGGTTATGGCTACACCTTC. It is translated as CASSEGQGYGYTF.

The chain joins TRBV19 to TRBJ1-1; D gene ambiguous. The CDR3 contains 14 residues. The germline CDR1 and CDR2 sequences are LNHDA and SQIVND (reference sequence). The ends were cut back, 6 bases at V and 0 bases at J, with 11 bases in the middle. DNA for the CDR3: TGTGCCAGTAGAAGAGGGTCGGTGAACACTGAAGCTTTCTTT. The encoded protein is CASRRGSVNTEAFF.

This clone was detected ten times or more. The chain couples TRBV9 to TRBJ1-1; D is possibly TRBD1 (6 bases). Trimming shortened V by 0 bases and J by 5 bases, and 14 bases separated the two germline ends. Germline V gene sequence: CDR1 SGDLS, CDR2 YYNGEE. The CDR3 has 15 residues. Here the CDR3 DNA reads TGTGCCAGCAGCGTAGAAACAGGGAGAAGGACTGAAGCTTTCTTT. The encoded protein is CASSVETGRRTEAFF.

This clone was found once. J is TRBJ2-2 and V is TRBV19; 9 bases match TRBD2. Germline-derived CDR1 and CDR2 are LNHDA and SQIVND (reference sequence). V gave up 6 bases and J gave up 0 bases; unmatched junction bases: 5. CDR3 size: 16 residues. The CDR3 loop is CASRTSGYSNTGELFF. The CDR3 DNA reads TGTGCCAGTAGAACTAGCGGGTACTCGAACACCGGGGAGCTGTTTTTT.

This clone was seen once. The CDR3 nucleotides are TGCGCCAGCAGCTTGGAGATAGGGGCCAACACTGAAGCTTTCTTT. Translated: CASSLEIGANTEAFF. This chain uses TRBV5-1 with TRBJ1-1; tentatively, D is TRBD1 (5 bases). Germline CDR1 reads SGHRS; CDR2 reads YFSETQ. There are 15 residues in the CDR3. V gave up 0 bases and J gave up 2 bases, with 11 bases separating them.

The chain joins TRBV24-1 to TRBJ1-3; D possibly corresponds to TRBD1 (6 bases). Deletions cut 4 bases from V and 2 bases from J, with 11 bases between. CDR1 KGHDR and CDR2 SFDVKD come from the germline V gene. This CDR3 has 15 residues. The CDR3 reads CATSDSSGAGNTIYF. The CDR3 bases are TGTGCCACCAGTGACTCCTCAGGGGCTGGAAACACCATATATTTT.

The CDR3 region has the DNA TGTGCCAGCAGTTTATCCTACGGGGCACTCCCAGGGGGTACGCAGTATTTT. Translated, it gives CASSLSYGALPGGTQYF. This rearrangement joins TRBV28 to TRBJ2-3, with 7 bases aligning to TRBD1. V was clipped by 1 base and J by 8 bases; unmatched bases: 15. Per the germline V gene, CDR1 is MDHEN and CDR2 is SYDVKM. This CDR3 is built from 17 residues.

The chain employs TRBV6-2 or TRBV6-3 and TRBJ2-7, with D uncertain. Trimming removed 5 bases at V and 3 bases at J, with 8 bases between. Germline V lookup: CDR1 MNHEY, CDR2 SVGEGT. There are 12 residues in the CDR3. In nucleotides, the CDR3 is TGTGCCAGCAGTCCGAGAGACTACGAGCAGTACTTC. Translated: CASSPRDYEQYF.

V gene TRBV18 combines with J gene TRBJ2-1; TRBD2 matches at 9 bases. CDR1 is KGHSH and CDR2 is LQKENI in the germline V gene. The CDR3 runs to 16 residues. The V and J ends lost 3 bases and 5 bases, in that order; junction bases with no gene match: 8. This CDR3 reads CASSPQTSGFNNEQFF. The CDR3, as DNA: TGTGCCAGCTCACCCCAGACTAGCGGTTTCAACAATGAGCAGTTCTTC. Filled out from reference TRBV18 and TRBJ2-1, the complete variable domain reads NAGVMQNPRHLVRRRGQEARLRCSPMKGHSHVYWYRQLPEEGLKFMVYLQKENIIDESGMPKERFSAEFPKEGPSILRIQQVVRGDSAAYFCASSPQTSGFNNEQFFGPGTRLTVL.

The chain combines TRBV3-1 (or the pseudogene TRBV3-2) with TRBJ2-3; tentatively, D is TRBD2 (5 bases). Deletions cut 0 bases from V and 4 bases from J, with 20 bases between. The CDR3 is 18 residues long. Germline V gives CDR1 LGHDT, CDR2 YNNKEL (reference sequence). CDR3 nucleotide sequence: TGTGCCAGCAGCCAAGAATATTTTGTTGCTAGCTCCCCAGATACGCAGTATTTT. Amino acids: CASSQEYFVASSPDTQYF.

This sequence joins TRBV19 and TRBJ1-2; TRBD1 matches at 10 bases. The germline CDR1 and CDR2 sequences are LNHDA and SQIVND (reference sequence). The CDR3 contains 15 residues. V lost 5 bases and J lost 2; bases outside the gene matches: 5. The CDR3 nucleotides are TGTGCCAGTAGTGCCCGGGACAGGGGAAACTATGGCTACACCTTC. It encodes CASSARDRGNYGYTF.

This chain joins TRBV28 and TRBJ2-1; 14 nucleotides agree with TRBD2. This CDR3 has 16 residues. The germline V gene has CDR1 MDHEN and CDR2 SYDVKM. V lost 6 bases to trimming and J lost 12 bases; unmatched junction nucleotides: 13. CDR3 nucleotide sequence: TGTGCCAGCAGGTTAGGTCCGGGACTAGCGGGAGAAGGGCAGTTCTTC. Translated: CASRLGPGLAGEGQFF.

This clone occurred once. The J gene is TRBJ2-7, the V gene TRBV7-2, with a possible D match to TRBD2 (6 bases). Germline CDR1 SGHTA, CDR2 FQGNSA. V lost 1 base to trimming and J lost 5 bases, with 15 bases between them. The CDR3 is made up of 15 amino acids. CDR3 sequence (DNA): TGTGCCAGCAGCTTAGTCTTTGCGACTAGAGACGAGCAGTACTTC. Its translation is CASSLVFATRDEQYF.

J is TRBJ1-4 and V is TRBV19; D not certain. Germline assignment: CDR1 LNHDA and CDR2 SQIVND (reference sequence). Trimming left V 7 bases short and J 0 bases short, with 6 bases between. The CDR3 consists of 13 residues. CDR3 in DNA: TGTGCCAGTACCTCCGCAACTAATGAAAAACTGTTTTTT. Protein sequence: CASTSATNEKLFF.

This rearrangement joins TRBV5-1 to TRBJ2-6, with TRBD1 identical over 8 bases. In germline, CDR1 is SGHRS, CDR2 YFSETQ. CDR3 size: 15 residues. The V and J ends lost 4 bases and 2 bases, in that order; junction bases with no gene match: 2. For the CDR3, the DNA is TGCGCCAGCAGCGTACAGGGGGCTGGGGCCAACGTCCTGACTTTC. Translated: CASSVQGAGANVLTF. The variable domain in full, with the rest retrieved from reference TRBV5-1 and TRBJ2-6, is KAGVTQTPRYLIKTRGQQVTLSCSPISGHRSVSWYQQTPGQGLQFLFEYFSETQRNKGNFPGRFSGRQFSNSRSEMNVSTLELGDSALYLCASSVQGAGANVLTFGAGSRLTVL.

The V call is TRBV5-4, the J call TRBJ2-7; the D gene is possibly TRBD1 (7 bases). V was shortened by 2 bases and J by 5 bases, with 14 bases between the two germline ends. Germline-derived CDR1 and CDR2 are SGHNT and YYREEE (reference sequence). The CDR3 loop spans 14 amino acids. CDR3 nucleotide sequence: TGTGCCAGCAGCTTTGGAGGGGGCCGGGACGAGCAGTACTTC. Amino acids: CASSFGGGRDEQYF.

The CDR3 here is CASSPPGQGPGNTIYF. In DNA form, the CDR3 reads TGTGCCAGCAGCCCCCCGGGCCAGGGGCCTGGAAACACCATATATTTT. The V and J genes are TRBV28 and TRBJ1-3; TRBD1 might be the D (6 bases). Trimming pared 6 bases from V and 2 bases from J, leaving 17 bases between. There are 16 residues in the CDR3. Germline CDR1 reads MDHEN; CDR2 reads SYDVKM.

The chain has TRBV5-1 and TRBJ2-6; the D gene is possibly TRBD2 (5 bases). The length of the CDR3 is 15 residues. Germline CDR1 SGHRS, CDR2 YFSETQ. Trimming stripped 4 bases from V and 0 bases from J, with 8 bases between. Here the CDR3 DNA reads TGCGCCAGCAGCGCGGGTAACTCTGGGGCCAACGTCCTGACTTTC. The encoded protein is CASSAGNSGANVLTF.

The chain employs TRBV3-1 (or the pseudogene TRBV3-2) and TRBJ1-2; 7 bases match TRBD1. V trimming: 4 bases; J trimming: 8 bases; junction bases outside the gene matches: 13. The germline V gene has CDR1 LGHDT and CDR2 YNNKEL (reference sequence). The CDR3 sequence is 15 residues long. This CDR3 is CASSRTAGGSRGYTF. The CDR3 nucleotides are TGTGCCAGCAGCCGAACGGCAGGGGGTTCCCGGGGCTACACCTTC.

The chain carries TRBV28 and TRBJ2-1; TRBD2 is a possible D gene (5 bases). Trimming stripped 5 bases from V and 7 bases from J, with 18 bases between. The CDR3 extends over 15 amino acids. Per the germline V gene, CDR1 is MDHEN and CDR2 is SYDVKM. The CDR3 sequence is CASSLPVRARNEQFF. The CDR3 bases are TGTGCCAGCAGTCTCCCAGTGAGGGCCCGTAATGAGCAGTTCTTC.

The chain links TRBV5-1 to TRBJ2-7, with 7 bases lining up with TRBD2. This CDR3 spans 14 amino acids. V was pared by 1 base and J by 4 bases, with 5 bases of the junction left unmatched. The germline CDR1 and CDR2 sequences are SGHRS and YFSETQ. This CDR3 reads CASSLSPSGYEQYF. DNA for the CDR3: TGCGCCAGCAGCTTGAGTCCTAGCGGTTACGAGCAGTACTTC.

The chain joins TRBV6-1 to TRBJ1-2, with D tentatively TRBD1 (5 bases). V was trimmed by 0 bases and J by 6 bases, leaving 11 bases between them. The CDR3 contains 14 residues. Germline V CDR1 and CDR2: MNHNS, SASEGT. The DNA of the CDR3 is TGTGCCAGCAGTGAAGCGATCGGGGGGAATGGCTACACCTTC. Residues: CASSEAIGGNGYTF.